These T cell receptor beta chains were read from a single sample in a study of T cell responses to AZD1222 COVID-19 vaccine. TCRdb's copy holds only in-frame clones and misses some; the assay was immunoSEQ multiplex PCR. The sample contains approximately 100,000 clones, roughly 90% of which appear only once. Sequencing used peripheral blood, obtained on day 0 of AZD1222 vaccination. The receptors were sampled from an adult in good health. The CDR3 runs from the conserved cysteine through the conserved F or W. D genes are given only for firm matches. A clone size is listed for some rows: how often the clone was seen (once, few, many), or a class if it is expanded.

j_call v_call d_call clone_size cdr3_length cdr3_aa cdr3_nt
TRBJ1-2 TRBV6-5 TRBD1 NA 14 CASQRAGQEYGYTF TGTGCCAGCCAACGGGCGGGACAGGAGTATGGCTACACCTTC
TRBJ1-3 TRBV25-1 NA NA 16 CASSESGVSFGNTIYF TGTGCCAGCAGTGAATCGGGCGTTAGTTTTGGAAACACCATATATTTT
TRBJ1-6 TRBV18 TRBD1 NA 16 CASSPNNYRGNSPLHF TGTGCCAGCTCACCAAACAACTACAGGGGTAATTCACCCCTCCACTTT
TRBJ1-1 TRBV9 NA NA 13 CASSAQGNTEAFF TGTGCCAGCAGCGCTCAGGGTAACACTGAAGCTTTCTTT
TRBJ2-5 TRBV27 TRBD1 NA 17 CASSPGGSVRRGETQYF TGTGCCAGCTCACCAGGGGGTTCGGTCCGCCGAGGAGAGACCCAGTACTTC
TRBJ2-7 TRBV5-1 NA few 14 CASSLGRSSYEQYF TGCGCCAGCAGCTTGGGACGGAGCTCCTACGAGCAGTACTTC
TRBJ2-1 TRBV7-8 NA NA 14 CASSPGRVYNEQFF TGTGCCAGCAGCCCTGGACGAGTATACAATGAGCAGTTCTTC
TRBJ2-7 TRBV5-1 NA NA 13 CASSLDPAYEQYF TGCGCCAGCAGCTTGGATCCGGCCTACGAGCAGTACTTC
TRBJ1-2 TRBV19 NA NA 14 CASRDGQKPNGYTF TGTGCCAGTCGAGACGGACAGAAACCAAATGGCTACACCTTC
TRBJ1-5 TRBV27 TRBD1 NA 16 CASSSRTGGHSQPQHF TGTGCCAGCAGTTCCCGGACAGGGGGGCACTCTCAGCCCCAGCATTTT
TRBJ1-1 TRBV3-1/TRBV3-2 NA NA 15 CASSPRDGPQGGAFF TGTGCCAGCAGCCCCCGGGACGGGCCTCAGGGAGGAGCTTTCTTT
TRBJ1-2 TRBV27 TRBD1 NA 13 CASGTGGRYGYTF TGTGCCAGCGGTACAGGGGGAAGATATGGCTACACCTTC
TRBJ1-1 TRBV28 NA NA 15 CASSLGGAMNTEAFF TGTGCCAGCAGTTTGGGGGGGGCCATGAACACTGAAGCTTTCTTT
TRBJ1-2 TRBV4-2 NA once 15 CASSQDRPWTGGYTF TGTGCCAGCAGCCAAGATCGACCTTGGACGGGGGGCTACACCTTC
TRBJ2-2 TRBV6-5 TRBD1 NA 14 CASSRQGFAGELFF TGTGCCAGCAGCAGACAGGGTTTTGCCGGGGAGCTGTTTTTT
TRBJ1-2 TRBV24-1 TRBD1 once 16 CATSDSTGTGDYGYTF TGTGCCACCAGTGACTCAACCGGGACAGGGGACTATGGCTACACCTTC
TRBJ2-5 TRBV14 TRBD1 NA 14 CASSRTGQFETQYF TGTGCCAGCAGCCGGACAGGCCAATTCGAGACCCAGTACTTC
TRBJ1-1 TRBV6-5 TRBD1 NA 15 CASSYSGQGDTEAFF TGTGCCAGCAGTTACTCAGGGCAGGGGGACACTGAAGCTTTCTTT
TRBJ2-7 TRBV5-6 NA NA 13 CASSSTVSYEQYF TGTGCCAGCAGCTCTACGGTGAGCTACGAGCAGTACTTC
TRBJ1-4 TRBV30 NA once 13 CAWKRGRYEKLFF TGTGCCTGGAAGAGGGGGAGGTATGAAAAACTGTTTTTT
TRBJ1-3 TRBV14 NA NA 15 CASSQAGASGNTIYF TGTGCCAGCAGCCAGGCCGGGGCCTCTGGAAACACCATATATTTT
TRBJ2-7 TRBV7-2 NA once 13 CASSSQSGSEQYF TGTGCCAGCAGCTCTCAGTCCGGTAGCGAGCAGTACTTC
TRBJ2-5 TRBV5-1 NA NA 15 CASMIGQLRQETQYF TGCGCCAGCATGATTGGACAGCTACGGCAAGAGACCCAGTACTTC
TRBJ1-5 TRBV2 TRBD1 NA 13 CASRPGTDQPQHF TGTGCCAGCCGTCCCGGGACAGATCAGCCCCAGCATTTT
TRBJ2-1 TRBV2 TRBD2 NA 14 CASSSGTISNEQFF TGTGCCAGCAGTAGTGGGACTATCAGCAATGAGCAGTTCTTC
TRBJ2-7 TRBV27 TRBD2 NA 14 CASSPMTSGYEQYF TGTGCCAGCAGTCCCATGACTAGCGGGTACGAGCAGTACTTC
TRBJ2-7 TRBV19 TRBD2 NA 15 CASHAGTSGSNEQYF TGTGCCAGTCACGCTGGGACTAGCGGGAGTAACGAGCAGTACTTC
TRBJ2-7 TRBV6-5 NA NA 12 CASSPTGTEQYF TGTGCCAGCAGCCCAACAGGAACCGAGCAGTACTTC
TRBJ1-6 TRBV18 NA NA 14 CASSPGPTKSPLHF TGTGCCAGCTCCCCCGGCCCCACCAAGTCACCCCTCCACTTT
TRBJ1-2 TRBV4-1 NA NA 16 CASSPPGRGGVYGYTF TGCGCCAGCAGCCCCCCAGGGAGGGGAGGGGTCTATGGCTACACCTTC
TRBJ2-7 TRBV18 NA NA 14 CASSEAGTFHEQYF TGTGCCAGCTCGGAAGCAGGGACCTTCCACGAGCAGTACTTC
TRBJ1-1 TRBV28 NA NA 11 CASLNRDKAFF TGTGCCAGCCTAAACCGGGACAAAGCTTTCTTT
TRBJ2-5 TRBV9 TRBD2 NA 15 CASSVTGLVKETQYF TGTGCCAGCAGCGTAACGGGACTAGTGAAAGAGACCCAGTACTTC
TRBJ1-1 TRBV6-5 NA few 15 CASSISGTPNTEAFF TGTGCCAGCAGTATCTCCGGGACACCGAACACTGAAGCTTTCTTT
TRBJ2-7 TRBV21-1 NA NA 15 CASSNRDNPCYEQYF TGTGCCAGCAGCAACCGGGACAACCCCTGCTACGAGCAGTACTTC
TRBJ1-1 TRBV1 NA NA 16 CTSRPGSPRLNTEAFF TGCACCAGCCGTCCCGGGTCCCCCAGATTGAACACTGAAGCTTTCTTT
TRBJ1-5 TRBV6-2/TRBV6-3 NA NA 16 CASSYSKASGNQPQHF TGTGCCAGCAGTTACTCGAAGGCATCAGGCAATCAGCCCCAGCATTTT
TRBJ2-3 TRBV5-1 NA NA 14 CASSYRRESDTQYF TGCGCCAGCAGCTACCGCAGGGAGTCAGATACGCAGTATTTT
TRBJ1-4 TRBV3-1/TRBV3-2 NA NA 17 CASSTPGAPRANEKLFF TGTGCCAGCAGCACCCCAGGGGCCCCCCGCGCTAATGAAAAACTGTTTTTT
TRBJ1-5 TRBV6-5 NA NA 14 CASRGQTSNQPQHF TGTGCCAGCCGAGGACAGACCTCCAATCAGCCCCAGCATTTT
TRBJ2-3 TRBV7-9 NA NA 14 CASSSPGFADTQYF TGTGCCAGCAGCTCTCCAGGGTTCGCAGATACGCAGTATTTT
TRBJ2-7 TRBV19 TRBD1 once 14 CASSISGQGTVQYF TGTGCCAGTAGTATATCGGGACAGGGGACGGTGCAGTACTTC
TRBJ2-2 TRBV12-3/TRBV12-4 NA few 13 CASSVRAWGELFF TGTGCCAGCAGCGTCCGTGCCTGGGGGGAGCTGTTTTTT
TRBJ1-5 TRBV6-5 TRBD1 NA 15 CASSYSGQGSQPQHF TGTGCCAGCAGTTACTCGGGACAGGGGAGCCAGCCCCAGCATTTT
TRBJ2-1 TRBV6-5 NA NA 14 CASSPDKGYNEQFF TGTGCCAGCAGCCCAGACAAGGGATACAATGAGCAGTTCTTC
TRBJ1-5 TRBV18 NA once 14 CASSPLSGNQPQHF TGTGCCAGCTCACCACTTTCAGGGAATCAGCCCCAGCATTTT
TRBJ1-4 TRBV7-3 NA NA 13 CASSQGPDEKLFF TGTGCCAGCAGTCAGGGGCCGGATGAAAAACTGTTTTTT
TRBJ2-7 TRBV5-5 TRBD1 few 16 CASSLVGGQGLYEQYF TGTGCCAGCAGCTTGGTGGGGGGACAGGGTTTATACGAGCAGTACTTC
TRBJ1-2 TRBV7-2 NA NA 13 CASSPQGPYGYTF TGTGCCAGCAGTCCCCAGGGGCCCTATGGCTACACCTTC
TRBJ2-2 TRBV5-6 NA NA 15 CASSLRDFYTGELFF TGTGCCAGCAGCCTCCGGGACTTCTACACCGGGGAGCTGTTTTTT
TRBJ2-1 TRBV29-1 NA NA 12 CSAGPGDNEQFF TGCAGCGCGGGACCCGGGGACAATGAGCAGTTCTTC
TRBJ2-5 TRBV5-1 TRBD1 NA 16 CASSLGDRAGGETQYF TGCGCCAGCAGCTTGGGGGACAGGGCTGGTGGAGAGACCCAGTACTTC
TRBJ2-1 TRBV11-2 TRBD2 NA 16 CASSLGLAGFLGEQFF TGTGCCAGCAGCTTAGGACTAGCGGGATTCTTGGGGGAGCAGTTCTTC
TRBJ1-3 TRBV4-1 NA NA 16 CASSQGSASSGNTIYF TGCGCCAGCAGCCAAGGATCAGCTAGCTCTGGAAACACCATATATTTT
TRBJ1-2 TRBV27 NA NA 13 CASRGPGHYGYTF TGTGCCAGCAGAGGGCCGGGGCACTATGGCTACACCTTC